One sample yielded the 19 T cell receptor beta chains listed below, sequenced in a study of blood T cell repertoires in COVID-19. Only in-frame clones appear in the TCRdb table, and some are missing; sequencing was by immunoSEQ multiplex PCR. The table has approximately 200,000 clones, around 81% seen once. The sequenced material came from PBMCs or T cells enriched from blood (not recorded which). The receptors were gathered from a middle-aged man who had recovered from COVID-19.

V and J are TRBV2 and TRBJ1-6; 7 nucleotides agree with TRBD1. This CDR3 spans 13 amino acids. The ends lost 4 bases at V and 10 bases at J; junction bases unmatched: 4. Germline CDR1 is SNHLY and CDR2 is FYNNEI. This CDR3 reads CASSADRDSPLHF. The DNA for the CDR3 is TGTGCCAGCAGTGCTGACAGGGACTCACCCCTCCACTTT.

The CDR3 sequence: CSVKDSGAFF. As DNA, the CDR3 is TGCAGCGTGAAAGACAGTGGAGCTTTCTTT. The J gene is TRBJ1-1, the V gene TRBV29-1; weak D call: TRBD1 (5 bases). Germline lookup yields CDR1 SQVTM and CDR2 ANQGSEA. The V and J ends lost 6 bases and 10 bases respectively, with 12 bases between them. The CDR3 loop spans 10 amino acids.

The chain recombines TRBV29-1 with TRBJ2-7, with D possibly matching TRBD1 (6 bases). V dropped 4 bases and J dropped 1 base, with 8 bases sitting between them. The CDR3 is made up of 12 amino acids. CDR1 is SQVTM and CDR2 is ANQGSEA in the germline V gene. The CDR3: CSVGTGSYEQYF. The CDR3 nucleotides are TGCAGCGTTGGTACAGGGTCCTACGAGCAGTACTTC.

This clone appeared once. The genes are TRBV9 and TRBJ1-3; D is unclear. The germline CDR1 and CDR2 sequences are SGDLS and YYNGEE. V was cut by 6 bases and J by 0 bases, with 16 bases left in between. The CDR3 has 16 amino acids. The CDR3 reads CASTGEGLYSGNTIYF. In DNA, the CDR3 is TGTGCCAGCACGGGAGAAGGTCTTTACTCTGGAAACACCATATATTTT.

This clone came up a few times. The rearrangement joins TRBV6-5 to TRBJ2-7; D may be TRBD2 (6 bases). The V end was cut by 8 bases, the J end by 6 bases, with 17 bases between. Per germline, CDR1 MNHEY and CDR2 SVGAGI. This CDR3 contains 13 residues. For the CDR3, the DNA is TGTGCCAGCGAGCGGGTAAGCGGCGTCGAGCAGTACTTC. This sequence encodes CASERVSGVEQYF.

The V and J genes are TRBV5-5 and TRBJ1-5, with D possibly TRBD1 on 5 matching bases. Per germline, CDR1 SGHKS and CDR2 YYEKEE (reference sequence). V was cut by 4 bases and J by 0 bases, with 8 bases left in between. There are 14 residues in the CDR3. As DNA, the CDR3 is TGTGCCAGCAGCCCAGGGAATAGCAATCAGCCCCAGCATTTT. It specifies CASSPGNSNQPQHF.

The J gene is TRBJ1-2, the V gene TRBV7-9; TRBD1 might be the D (5 bases). The CDR3 loop spans 14 amino acids. The V end was cut by 0 bases, the J end by 4 bases, with 9 bases between. CDR1 and CDR2 from the germline V gene are SEHNR and FQNEAQ (reference sequence). In DNA form, the CDR3 reads TGTGCCAGCAGCTTAGCCGGGCAGGGCTATGGCTACACCTTC. This encodes CASSLAGQGYGYTF.

The J gene is TRBJ1-6, the V gene TRBV30; possible D gene TRBD1, 5 bases. The germline gives CDR1 GTSNPN, CDR2 SVGIG (reference sequence). CDR3 length equals 15 residues. The V and J ends lost 0 bases and 9 bases respectively, with 15 bases between them. The CDR3 coding sequence is TGTGCCTGGAGTGTACTGGTCTCAAGGGGTTCACCCCTCCACTTT. Protein product: CAWSVLVSRGSPLHF.

The genes are TRBV6-2 or TRBV6-3 and TRBJ2-1; D uncertain. V lost 2 bases, J lost 11 bases, and 10 bases lay in between. The CDR3 covers 12 residues. Germline CDR1 and CDR2: MNHEY and SVGEGT. The CDR3 is CASSYLGRQQFF. Written as DNA, the CDR3 is TGTGCCAGCAGTTACCTGGGCAGACAGCAGTTCTTC.

The J gene is TRBJ2-1, the V gene TRBV11-2; 7 bases are shared with TRBD1. The CDR3 totals 13 residues. With 0 bases clipped from V and 16 bases from J, the junction kept 9 bases outside the gene matches. Germline CDR1 reads SGHAT; CDR2 reads FQNNGV. CDR3 protein: CASSLDLWDSLFF. DNA of the CDR3: TGTGCCAGCAGCTTAGATCTCTGGGACAGCCTTTTCTTC.

This chain links TRBV6-5 with TRBJ1-2, with D possibly matching TRBD1 (6 bases). The CDR3 has 15 residues. Germline-derived CDR1 and CDR2 are MNHEY and SVGAGI. V was pared by 6 bases and J by 4 bases, with 18 bases between. The CDR3 nucleotides read TGTGCCAGCAGCCAAAACGGGGTGGGGGCCTATGGCTACACCTTC. Residues: CASSQNGVGAYGYTF.

This rearrangement joins TRBV11-2 to TRBJ1-6, with D perhaps matching TRBD1 (6 bases). V lost 4 bases, J lost 17 bases, and 12 bases lay in between. CDR1 and CDR2 from the germline V gene are SGHAT and FQNNGV. This CDR3 spans 11 amino acids. CDR3 amino acids: CASSYGQLIHF. CDR3 DNA: TGTGCCAGCAGCTACGGACAGCTCATCCACTTT.

This clone was observed a single time. The chain links TRBV5-1 to TRBJ1-2; no firm D call. Deletions cut 0 bases from V and 6 bases from J, with 15 bases between. The CDR3 spans 15 residues. Germline V CDR1 and CDR2: SGHRS, YFSETQ. Here the CDR3 reads CASSLVRGPSNGYTF. CDR3 nucleotide sequence: TGCGCCAGCAGCTTGGTGCGAGGGCCGAGCAATGGCTACACCTTC.

The rearrangement links TRBV11-2 to TRBJ1-4; D remains unclear. Germline CDR1 and CDR2: SGHAT and FQNNGV. V was trimmed by 5 bases and J by 3 bases, leaving 7 bases between them. CDR3 length equals 13 residues. The CDR3 DNA sequence: TGTGCCAGCAGCCCTCGTCCTAATGAAAAACTGTTTTTT. Translating gives CASSPRPNEKLFF.

V and J are TRBV7-2 and TRBJ2-2; no clear D gene. Germline V gives CDR1 SGHTA, CDR2 FQGNSA. CDR3 length: 15 residues. The ends were cut back, 5 bases at V and 2 bases at J, with 12 bases in the middle. The CDR3 sequence is CASSPTARNTGELFF. CDR3 in DNA: TGTGCCAGCAGCCCAACAGCCCGAAACACCGGGGAGCTGTTTTTT.

The chain recombines TRBV29-1 with TRBJ1-4; 10 bases line up with TRBD1. V lost 7 bases to trimming and J lost 6 bases; unmatched junction nucleotides: 5. CDR1 SQVTM and CDR2 ANQGSEA come from the germline V gene. This CDR3 is built from 13 residues. The CDR3 sequence is CSAMTGGYEKLFF. The CDR3 DNA is TGCAGCGCAATGACAGGGGGCTATGAAAAACTGTTTTTT.

This chain joins TRBV5-1 and TRBJ1-2, with 7 bases matching TRBD1. CDR3 length: 15 residues. Trimming cost V 2 bases and J 3 bases; bases outside gene matches: 7. CDR1 SGHRS and CDR2 YFSETQ come from the germline V gene. The CDR3 DNA follows: TGCGCCAGCAGCTTAGAGACAGGGTCGGACTATGGCTACACCTTC. Protein sequence: CASSLETGSDYGYTF. The entire variable domain, with the rest obtained from reference TRBV5-1 and TRBJ1-2, is as follows: KAGVTQTPRYLIKTRGQQVTLSCSPISGHRSVSWYQQTPGQGLQFLFEYFSETQRNKGNFPGRFSGRQFSNSRSEMNVSTLELGDSALYLCASSLETGSDYGYTFGSGTRLTVV.

This clone has a handful of counts. This chain joins TRBV6-1 and TRBJ1-2; 7 nucleotides line up with TRBD1. The CDR3 is 16 amino acids. In germline, CDR1 is MNHNS, CDR2 SASEGT. J lost 0 bases, V lost 4 bases, and 8 bases had no gene match. The CDR3 bases are TGTGCCAGCAGTGGACAGGGTTCGACTGCTAACTATGGCTACACCTTC. Translation: CASSGQGSTANYGYTF.

This chain uses TRBV5-1 with TRBJ1-2; D remains ambiguous. The CDR3 has 14 residues. Per germline, CDR1 SGHRS and CDR2 YFSETQ. Trimming cost V 4 bases and J 1 base, with 11 bases left between them. The CDR3 loop is CASSLSGINYGYTF. DNA of the CDR3: TGCGCCAGCAGCCTTTCAGGTATTAACTATGGCTACACCTTC. Combining the CDR3 with reference TRBV5-1 and TRBJ1-2 gives the whole variable domain KAGVTQTPRYLIKTRGQQVTLSCSPISGHRSVSWYQQTPGQGLQFLFEYFSETQRNKGNFPGRFSGRQFSNSRSEMNVSTLELGDSALYLCASSLSGINYGYTFGSGTRLTVV.